What follows are 25 T cell receptor beta chains derived from one specimen sequenced in a study of OX40 agonist ivuxolimab in advanced cancers. Only in-frame clones appear in the TCRdb table, and some are missing; sequencing was by immunoSEQ multiplex PCR. The table shows tens of thousands of clones, with less than 90% occurring only once. Source: CD4+ or CD8+ T cells sorted from blood, taken in a trial of the OX40 agonist ivuxolimab. The source of these receptors is an adult with an advanced solid tumor such as melanoma, head and neck, liver or kidney cancer.

J is TRBJ2-1 and V is TRBV11-3; the match to TRBD1 covers 7 bases. Germline CDR1 is SGHNT and CDR2 is YENEEA. There are 13 residues in the CDR3. V lost 5 bases and J lost 10; bases outside the gene matches: 8. The CDR3 DNA sequence: TGTGCCAGCAGCGACCGACAGGGCCGAGAGCAGTTCTTC. Translation: CASSDRQGREQFF.

The chain joins TRBV19 to TRBJ2-6, with 7 bases aligning to TRBD2. V was pared by 6 bases and J by 0 bases, with 5 bases of the junction left unmatched. Germline V lookup: CDR1 LNHDA, CDR2 SQIVND (reference sequence). This CDR3 contains 16 residues. The CDR3 here is CASRASGPSGANVLTF. The DNA of the CDR3 is TGTGCCAGTAGGGCTAGCGGCCCCTCTGGGGCCAACGTCCTGACTTTC.

V gene TRBV7-2 combines with J gene TRBJ2-7; TRBD1 or TRBD2 may be the D gene (7 bases each). V was clipped by 5 bases and J by 5 bases, with 22 bases between them. Germline assignment: CDR1 SGHTA and CDR2 FQGNSA. This CDR3 contains 16 residues. In DNA form, the CDR3 reads TGTGCCAGCAGCCGCGGGGGAGGCCAGGGGGGCCACGAGCAGTACTTC. It codes for CASSRGGGQGGHEQYF.

The V call is TRBV2, the J call TRBJ2-7, with D perhaps matching TRBD2 (6 bases). The length of the CDR3 is 14 residues. V dropped 8 bases and J dropped 7 bases, with 21 bases sitting between them. Germline V gives CDR1 SNHLY, CDR2 FYNNEI. DNA for the CDR3: TGTGCCAGCTTGGGGACTCCATCCGCGGGGGAGCAGTACTTC. It encodes CASLGTPSAGEQYF.

The chain joins TRBV18 to TRBJ1-5, with 7 positions matching TRBD1. CDR3 length: 16 amino acids. The V segment lost 4 bases and the J segment 1 base; nucleotides outside the gene matches: 7. Germline CDR1 is KGHSH and CDR2 is LQKENI. The CDR3 DNA is TGTGCCAGCTCACGGCTGACAGGGAAAAGCAATCAGCCCCAGCATTTT. Amino acids: CASSRLTGKSNQPQHF.

This chain connects TRBV10-3 to TRBJ1-1; the match to TRBD1 covers 9 bases. Trimming took 10 bases from V and 0 from J; bases not matched to a gene: 6. CDR3 length: 14 residues. Germline assignment: CDR1 ENHRY and CDR2 SYGVKD. DNA of the CDR3: TGTGCCACGACCGGGACAGGGTTGAACACTGAAGCTTTCTTT. Its translation is CATTGTGLNTEAFF.

This clone was detected only once. V and J are TRBV5-1 and TRBJ1-1; 7 nucleotides align to TRBD1. Per germline, CDR1 SGHRS and CDR2 YFSETQ. V lost 4 bases, J lost 3 bases, and 6 bases stayed unmatched. There are 14 residues in the CDR3. The CDR3 DNA sequence: TGCGCCAGCAGCCCCTTCGACAGGGACACTGAAGCTTTCTTT. Amino acids: CASSPFDRDTEAFF.

The CDR3 spells CASSSRFGNDYNSPLHF. Here the CDR3 DNA reads TGCGCCAGCAGCTCCAGATTCGGGAACGACTATAATTCACCCCTCCACTTT. The gene calls are TRBV4-1 and TRBJ1-6, with D unclear. Trimming took 5 bases from V and 3 from J, leaving 17 bases between them. In germline, CDR1 is MGHRA, CDR2 YSYEKL. The CDR3 runs 17 residues.

The chain uses TRBV5-6 and TRBJ2-5; D is perhaps TRBD2 (6 bases). CDR3 size: 14 residues. Trimming shortened V by 4 bases and J by 2 bases, and 12 bases separated the two germline ends. Germline values: CDR1 SGHDT, CDR2 YYEEEE. CDR3 nucleotide sequence: TGTGCCAGCAGCGCCAAGGGACTGCAAGAGACCCAGTACTTC. As protein: CASSAKGLQETQYF.

This chain uses TRBV5-1 with TRBJ1-6, with a weak D call TRBD1 (5 bases). Germline CDR1 SGHRS, CDR2 YFSETQ. Trimming shortened V by 0 bases and J by 3 bases, and 7 bases separated the two germline ends. This CDR3 has 15 residues. DNA for the CDR3: TGCGCCAGCAGCTTGGAAACAGGCTATAATTCACCCCTCCACTTT. Its protein is CASSLETGYNSPLHF.

The chain has TRBV30 and TRBJ2-7; 7 nucleotides match TRBD1. CDR1 is GTSNPN, CDR2 SVGIG, per germline (reference sequence). This CDR3 is 14 amino acids long. J was trimmed by 0 bases and V by 2 bases; bases with no gene match: 4. CDR3 residues: CAWSLGTASYEQYF. CDR3 DNA sequence: TGTGCCTGGAGTCTCGGGACAGCCTCCTACGAGCAGTACTTC. The variable domain in full, with the rest retrieved from reference TRBV30 and TRBJ2-7, is SQTIHQWPATLVQPVGSPLSLECTVEGTSNPNLYWYRQAAGRGLQLLFYSVGIGQISSEVPQNLSASRPQDRQFILSSKKLLLSDSGFYLCAWSLGTASYEQYFGPGTRLTVT.

The rearrangement uses TRBV18 and TRBJ1-2; D unresolved. V was shortened by 5 bases and J by 2 bases, with 12 bases between the two germline ends. Germline V CDR1 and CDR2: KGHSH, LQKENI. The CDR3 is made up of 14 amino acids. The CDR3: CASSSSFANYGYTF. CDR3 DNA: TGTGCCAGCTCAAGCTCCTTTGCCAACTATGGCTACACCTTC.

The J gene is TRBJ1-5, the V gene TRBV4-3; no definite D call. This CDR3 comprises 15 residues. Germline CDR1 LGHNA, CDR2 YSLEER. Trimming removed 0 bases at V and 7 bases at J, with 13 bases between. The CDR3 sequence: CASSQDPGSGQPQHF. As DNA, the CDR3 is TGCGCCAGCAGCCAAGATCCCGGGTCCGGACAGCCCCAGCATTTT.

The chain links TRBV6-4 to TRBJ2-1, with D perhaps TRBD2 (6 bases). The ends were cut back, 6 bases at V and 7 bases at J, with 16 bases in the middle. Looked up from germline, CDR1 is MRHNA and CDR2 is SNTAGT. The CDR3 is made up of 14 amino acids. CDR3 protein: CASSRDLWTNEQFF. The CDR3 DNA follows: TGTGCCAGCAGCCGGGACTTATGGACAAATGAGCAGTTCTTC.

The chain uses TRBV7-8 and TRBJ2-5; D not certain. V lost 5 bases, J lost 0 bases, and 13 bases lay in between. CDR1 SGHVS and CDR2 FQNEAQ come from the germline V gene. The CDR3 is made up of 15 amino acids. The CDR3 sequence is CASSAPLGYQETQYF. Here the CDR3 DNA reads TGTGCCAGCAGCGCCCCCTTGGGGTACCAAGAGACCCAGTACTTC.

The rearrangement uses TRBV15 and TRBJ2-2; 7 bases are shared with TRBD1. Trimming removed 0 bases from V and 0 bases from J; junction bases left unmatched: 4. CDR3 length: 17 residues. Per the germline V gene, CDR1 is LNHNV and CDR2 is YYDKDF (reference sequence). Written as DNA, the CDR3 is TGTGCCACCAGCAGAGAATGGGGACAGACGAACACCGGGGAGCTGTTTTTT. This codes for CATSREWGQTNTGELFF.

V gene TRBV27 combines with J gene TRBJ1-5; possibly TRBD1 for D (6 bases). Between the trimmed V and J ends, which lost 6 bases and 7 bases, there was a span of 19 bases. Germline loops: CDR1 MNHEY, CDR2 SMNVEV (reference sequence). This CDR3 comprises 15 residues. The DNA of the CDR3 is TGTGCCAGCAGACCGGGACACTTAACAGGGCAGCCCCAGCATTTT. It specifies CASRPGHLTGQPQHF.

V and J are TRBV7-2 and TRBJ1-1; TRBD1 aligns across 7 bases. Per the germline V gene, CDR1 is SGHTA and CDR2 is FQGNSA. After removal of 3 bases from V and 1 base from J, the junction contained 8 bases not matched to a gene. This CDR3 region has 16 residues. The CDR3 DNA reads TGTGCCAGCAGCTTCCCCCCTCCAGGGGGGAACACTGAAGCTTTCTTT. It codes for CASSFPPPGGNTEAFF.

The V gene is TRBV6-6, the J gene TRBJ2-1; D is ambiguous. The length of the CDR3 is 13 residues. Germline V gene lookup returns CDR1 MNHNY and CDR2 SVGAGI (reference sequence). V shed 6 bases and J shed 5 bases, with 11 bases lying between them. CDR3 residues: CASSSQAHNEQFF. In DNA form, the CDR3 reads TGTGCCAGCAGCAGCCAGGCCCACAATGAGCAGTTCTTC.

This clone has just a few counts. The genes are TRBV5-4 and TRBJ2-2; a possible D gene is TRBD1 (5 bases). V lost 5 bases to trimming and J lost 4 bases, with 9 bases between them. From germline, CDR1 is SGHNT and CDR2 YYREEE (reference sequence). The CDR3 is 13 residues long. CDR3 in amino acids: CASSLDSTGELFF. CDR3 bases: TGTGCCAGCAGTTTAGACAGCACCGGGGAGCTGTTTTTT.

The V gene is TRBV6-6, the J gene TRBJ2-2; D is possibly TRBD1 (6 bases). Germline-derived CDR1 and CDR2 are MNHNY and SVGAGI (reference sequence). The CDR3 is 15 amino acids. Trimming stripped 0 bases from V and 5 bases from J, with 10 bases between. CDR3 region: CASSYSRQETGELFF. DNA of the CDR3: TGTGCCAGCAGTTACTCGCGACAGGAAACCGGGGAGCTGTTTTTT.

Only one count was recorded for this clone. CDR3 region: CASSPGIEQFF. In nucleotides, the CDR3 is TGCGCCAGCAGCCCGGGGATTGAGCAGTTCTTC. The chain recombines TRBV5-1 with TRBJ2-1; TRBD2 might be the D (5 bases). This CDR3 is built from 11 residues. Germline V gene lookup returns CDR1 SGHRS and CDR2 YFSETQ. With 4 bases removed from V and 9 bases from J, the gap between germline ends came to 8 bases.

This chain uses TRBV7-2 with TRBJ1-1, with TRBD1 identical over 7 bases. The CDR3 consists of 16 residues. V dropped 1 base and J dropped 0; count of bases not matched to a gene: 5. Germline loops: CDR1 SGHTA, CDR2 FQGNSA. CDR3 coding DNA: TGTGCCAGCAGCTTAGGGACAGGAGTTTTGAACACTGAAGCTTTCTTT. This codes for CASSLGTGVLNTEAFF.

A single count supports this clone. The chain combines TRBV6-1 with TRBJ1-1, with D unclear. CDR1 and CDR2 from the germline V gene are MNHNS and SASEGT. The CDR3 extends over 13 amino acids. V gave up 7 bases and J gave up 1 base, with 10 bases separating them. The CDR3 spells CASNWLENTEAFF. Written as DNA, the CDR3 is TGTGCCAGCAATTGGCTGGAGAACACTGAAGCTTTCTTT.

V gene TRBV7-9 combines with J gene TRBJ2-7; D is unresolved. The ends were cut back, 5 bases at V and 6 bases at J, with 11 bases in the middle. Looked up from germline, CDR1 is SEHNR and CDR2 is FQNEAQ (reference sequence). CDR3 size: 12 residues. The CDR3 nucleotides read TGTGCCAGCAGCCCGACCGCGAGCGAGCAGTACTTC. This translates into CASSPTASEQYF.